The sequence of this TCR beta chain was determined in a study of blood T cell repertoires in COVID-19. Clones were sequenced by immunoSEQ multiplex PCR, and TCRdb holds only the in-frame ones, with some missing. The sample consists of about 440,000 clones, around 89% of them appearing once. This CDR3 is 13 amino acids long. Germline-derived CDR1 and CDR2 are MGHRA and YSYEKL. V dropped 1 base and J dropped 5 bases, with 8 bases sitting between them. The V and J genes are TRBV4-1 and TRBJ1-2; D is undetermined. The receptor was isolated from a woman in her thirties with acute or convalescent COVID-19. Input material: peripheral blood. The CDR3 here is CASSQAAGYGYTF. As DNA, the CDR3 is TGCGCCAGCAGCCAAGCAGCAGGTTATGGCTACACCTTC.